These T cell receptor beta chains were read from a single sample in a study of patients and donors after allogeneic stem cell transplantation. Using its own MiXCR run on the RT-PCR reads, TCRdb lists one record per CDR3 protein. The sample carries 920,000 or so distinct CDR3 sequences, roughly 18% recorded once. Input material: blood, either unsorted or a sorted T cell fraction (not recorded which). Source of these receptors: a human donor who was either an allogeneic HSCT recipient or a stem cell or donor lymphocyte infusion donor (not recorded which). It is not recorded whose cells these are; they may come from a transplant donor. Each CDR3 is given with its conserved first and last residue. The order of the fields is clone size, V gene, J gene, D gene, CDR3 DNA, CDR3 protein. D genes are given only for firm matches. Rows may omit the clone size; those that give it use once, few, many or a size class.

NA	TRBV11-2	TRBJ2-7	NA	TGTGCCAGCAGGCCCGCGGCGGAGAGCCTTGAGCAGTACTTC	CASRPAAESLEQYF
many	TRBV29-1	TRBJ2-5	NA	TGCAGCGTTGGGCGAATCGGGGGGCGCGGGCAAGAGACCCAGTACTTC	CSVGRIGGRGQETQYF
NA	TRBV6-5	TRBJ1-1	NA	TGTGCCAGCAGTAAGCCCCCTGAAGCTTTCTTT	CASSKPPEAFF
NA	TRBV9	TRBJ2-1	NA	TGTGCCAGCAGCGTATCGGGGAACAATGAGCAGTTCTTC	CASSVSGNNEQFF
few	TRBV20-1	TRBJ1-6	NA	TGCAGTGCTAGGGACAGTCGGAATTCACCCCTCCACTTT	CSARDSRNSPLHF
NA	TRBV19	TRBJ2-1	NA	TGTGCCAGTAGTTTCGGTCCTATGGGTGAGCAGTTCTTC	CASSFGPMGEQFF
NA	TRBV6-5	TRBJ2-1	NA	TGTGCCAGCAGTTACATGGGATCGGCCAATGAGCAGTTCTTC	CASSYMGSANEQFF
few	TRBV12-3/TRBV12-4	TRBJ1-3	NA	TGTGCCAGCAGTTTTGGGTTAGGCGGGGCAGGTGGAAACACCATATATTTT	CASSFGLGGAGGNTIYF
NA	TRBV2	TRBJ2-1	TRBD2	TGTGCCAGCAGTGAAAGTACAGCGGGAGTGACCGAGCAGTTCTTC	CASSESTAGVTEQFF
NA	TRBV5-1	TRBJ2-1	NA	TGCGCCAGCAGCTTGGCCGGGGGCGCGAGGAATGAGCAGTTCTTC	CASSLAGGARNEQFF
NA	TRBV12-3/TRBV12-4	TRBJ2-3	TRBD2	TGTGCCAGCAGTATGGCGGGGGGGCGGGCAGATACGCGGTATTTT	CASSMAGGRADTRYF
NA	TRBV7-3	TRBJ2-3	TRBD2	TGTGCCAGCAGCCACGGGGGGGCACGCACAGATACGCAGTATTTT	CASSHGGARTDTQYF
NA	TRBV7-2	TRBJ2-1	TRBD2	TGTGCCAGCACCGTTGGGCTAGCGGGAGTCGCTGAGCAGTTCTTC	CASTVGLAGVAEQFF
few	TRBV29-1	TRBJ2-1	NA	TGCAGCGTCGGACCTATGGGAAATGAGCAGTTCTTC	CSVGPMGNEQFF
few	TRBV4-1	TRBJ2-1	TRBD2	TGCGCCAGCAGCCAGCAACTAGCGGGAGTCTCCTACAATGAGCAGTTCTTC	CASSQQLAGVSYNEQFF
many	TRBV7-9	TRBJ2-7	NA	TGTGCCAGCAGCTTATCACAACCCTACGAGCAGTACTTC	CASSLSQPYEQYF
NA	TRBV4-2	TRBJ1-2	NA	TGTGCCAGCCAGGGGTGGACCGAAGTTGACTATGGCTACACCTTC	CASQGWTEVDYGYTF
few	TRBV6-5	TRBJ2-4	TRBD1	TGTGCCAGCAGTTCCGGACAGGGGAATCTCCTCAACATTCAGTACTTC	CASSSGQGNLLNIQYF
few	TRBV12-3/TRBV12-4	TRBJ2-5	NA	TGTGCCAGCAGTCGCATCGGAGAGACCCAGTACTTC	CASSRIGETQYF
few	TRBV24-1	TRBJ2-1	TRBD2	TGTGCCACCCCCACTAGCGATGGGGCTGAGCAGTTCTTC	CATPTSDGAEQFF
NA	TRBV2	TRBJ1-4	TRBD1	TGTGCCAGCAGAGCGACAGGGGCCAATGAAAAACTGTTTTTT	CASRATGANEKLFF
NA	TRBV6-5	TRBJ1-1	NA	TGTGCCAGCAGTTCTACCAAGGACAGAACCTTCTTTGAAGCTTTCTTT	CASSSTKDRTFFEAFF
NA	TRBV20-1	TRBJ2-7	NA	TGCAGTGCCCAAAGGGGGGAAGCCAGCTCCTACGAGCAGTACTTC	CSAQRGEASSYEQYF
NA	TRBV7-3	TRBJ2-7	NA	TGTGCCAGCAGCTTAATCGCGGTTGACTACGAGCAGTACTTC	CASSLIAVDYEQYF
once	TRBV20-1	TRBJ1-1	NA	TGCAGTGGGCTACAGGGGAACACTGAAGCTTTCTTT	CSGLQGNTEAFF
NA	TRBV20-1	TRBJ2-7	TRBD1	TGCAGTGCAACTGCCGGGACAGGGGTCGAAGAGCAGTACTTC	CSATAGTGVEEQYF
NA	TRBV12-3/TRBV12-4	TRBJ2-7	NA	TGTGCCAGCAGTTTGAAGGGACTGTCCTACGAGCAGTACTTC	CASSLKGLSYEQYF
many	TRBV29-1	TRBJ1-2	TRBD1	TGCAGCACGCGGACAGGAATCAGGGGCTACACCTTC	CSTRTGIRGYTF
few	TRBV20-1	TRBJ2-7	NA	TGCAGTGCTAGAGAGCGGGGCACCTACGAGCAGTACTTC	CSARERGTYEQYF
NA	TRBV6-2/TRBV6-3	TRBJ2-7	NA	TGTGCCAGCAGTCTATCTCTTCGGGACGAGCAGTACTTC	CASSLSLRDEQYF
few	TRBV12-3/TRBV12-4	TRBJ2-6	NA	TGTGCCAGCAGTTTAGCGACCTCTGGGGCCAACGTCCTGACTTTC	CASSLATSGANVLTF
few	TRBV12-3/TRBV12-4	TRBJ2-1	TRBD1	TGTGCCAGCAGTGAGGGGGCCTCGGTAGGGCAGGGAATCTACAATGAGCAGTTCTTC	CASSEGASVGQGIYNEQFF
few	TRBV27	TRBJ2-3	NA	TGTGCCAGCAGCTCCGGCTTCGCCACAGATACGCAGTATTTT	CASSSGFATDTQYF
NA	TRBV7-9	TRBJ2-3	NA	TGTGCCAGCAGCCCGGTGGCGCGCCCAGATACGCAGTATTTT	CASSPVARPDTQYF
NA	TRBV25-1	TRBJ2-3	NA	TGTGCCAGCAGTGAACCCCGCTCCACAGATACGCAGTATTTT	CASSEPRSTDTQYF
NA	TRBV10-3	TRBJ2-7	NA	TGTGCCATCGGGGCCAATTCGGGGTCTTACGAGCAGTACTTC	CAIGANSGSYEQYF
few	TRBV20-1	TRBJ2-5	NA	TGCAGTGCTAGGGTGGTTGGTCGGGACCCCCAAGAGACCCAGTACTTC	CSARVVGRDPQETQYF
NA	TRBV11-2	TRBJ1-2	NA	TGTGCCAGCAGCATAGACAGACTCTATGGCTACACCTTC	CASSIDRLYGYTF
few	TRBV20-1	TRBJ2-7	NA	TGCAGTGCCCGACAGGCTGCAAACTACGAGCAGTACTTC	CSARQAANYEQYF
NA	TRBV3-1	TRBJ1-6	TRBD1	TGTGCCAGCAGCCAAGTAAACAGGGGGAATTCACCCCTCCACTTT	CASSQVNRGNSPLHF
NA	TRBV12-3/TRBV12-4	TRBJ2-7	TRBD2	TGTGCCAGCAGTTTTAGGGAGGGCGAGCAGTACTTC	CASSFREGEQYF
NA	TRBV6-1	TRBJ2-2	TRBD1	TGTGCCAGCAGCCGCGGACAGGGAGTGAGCACCGGGGAGCTGTTTTTT	CASSRGQGVSTGELFF